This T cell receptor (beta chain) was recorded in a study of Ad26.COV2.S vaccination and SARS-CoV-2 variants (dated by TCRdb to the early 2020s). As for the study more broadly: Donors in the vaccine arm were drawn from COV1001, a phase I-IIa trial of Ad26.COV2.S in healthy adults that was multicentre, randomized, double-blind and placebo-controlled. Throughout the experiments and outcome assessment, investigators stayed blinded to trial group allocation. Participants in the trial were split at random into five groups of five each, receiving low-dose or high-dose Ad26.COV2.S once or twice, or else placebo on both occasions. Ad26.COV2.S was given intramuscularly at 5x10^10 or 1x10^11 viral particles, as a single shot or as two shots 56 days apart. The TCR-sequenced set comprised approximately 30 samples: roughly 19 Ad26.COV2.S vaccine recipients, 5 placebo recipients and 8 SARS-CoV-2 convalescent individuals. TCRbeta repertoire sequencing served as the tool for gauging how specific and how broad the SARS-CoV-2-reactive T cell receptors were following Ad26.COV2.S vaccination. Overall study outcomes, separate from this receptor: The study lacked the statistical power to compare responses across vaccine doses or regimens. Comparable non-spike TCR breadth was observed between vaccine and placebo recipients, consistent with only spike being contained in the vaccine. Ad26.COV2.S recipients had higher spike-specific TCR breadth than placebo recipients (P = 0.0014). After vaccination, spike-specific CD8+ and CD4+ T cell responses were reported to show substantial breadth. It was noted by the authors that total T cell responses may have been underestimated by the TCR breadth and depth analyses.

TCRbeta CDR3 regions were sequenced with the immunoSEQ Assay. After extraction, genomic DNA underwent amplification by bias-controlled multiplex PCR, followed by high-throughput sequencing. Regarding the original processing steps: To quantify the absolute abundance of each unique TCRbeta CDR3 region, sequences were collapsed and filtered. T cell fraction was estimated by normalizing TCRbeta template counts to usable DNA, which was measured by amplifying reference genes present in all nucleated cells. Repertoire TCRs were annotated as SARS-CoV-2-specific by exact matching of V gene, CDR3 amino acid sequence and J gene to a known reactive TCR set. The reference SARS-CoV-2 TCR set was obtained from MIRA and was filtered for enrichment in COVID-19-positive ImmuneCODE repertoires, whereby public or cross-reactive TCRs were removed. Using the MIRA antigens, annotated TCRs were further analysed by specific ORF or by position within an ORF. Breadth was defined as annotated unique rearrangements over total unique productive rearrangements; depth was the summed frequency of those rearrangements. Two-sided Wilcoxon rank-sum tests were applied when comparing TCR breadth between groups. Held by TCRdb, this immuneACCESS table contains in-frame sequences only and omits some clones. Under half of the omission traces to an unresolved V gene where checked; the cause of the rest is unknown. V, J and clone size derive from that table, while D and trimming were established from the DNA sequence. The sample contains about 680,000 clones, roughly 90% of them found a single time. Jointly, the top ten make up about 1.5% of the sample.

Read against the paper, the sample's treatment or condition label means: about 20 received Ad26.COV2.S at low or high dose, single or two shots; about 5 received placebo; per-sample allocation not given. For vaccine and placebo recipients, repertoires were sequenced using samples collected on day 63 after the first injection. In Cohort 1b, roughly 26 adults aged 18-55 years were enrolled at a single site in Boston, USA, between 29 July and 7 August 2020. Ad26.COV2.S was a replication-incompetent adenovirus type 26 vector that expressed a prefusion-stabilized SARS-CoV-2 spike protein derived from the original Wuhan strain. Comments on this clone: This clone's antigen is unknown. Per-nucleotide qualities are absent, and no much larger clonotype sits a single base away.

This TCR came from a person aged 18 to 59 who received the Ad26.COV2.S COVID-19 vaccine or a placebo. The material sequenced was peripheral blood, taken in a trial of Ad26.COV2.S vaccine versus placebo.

CDR3 protein: CASSMGGTPYEQYF. In nucleotide form, the sequence is TGTGCCAGTAGTATGGGGGGGACTCCTTACGAGCAGTACTTC. This chain joins TRBV19 to TRBJ2-7, with TRBD2 identical over 7 junction bases. Inclusive of the bounding cysteine and phenylalanine, the CDR3 is 14 residues long. Here the CDR3 DNA is all that survives: 42 bases in frame from base 1. Taken from the germline V gene (reference sequence), the CDR1 and CDR2 loops are LNHDA and SQIVND. After removal of 3 bases from V and 4 bases from J, the junction retains 6 bases not matched to a gene.